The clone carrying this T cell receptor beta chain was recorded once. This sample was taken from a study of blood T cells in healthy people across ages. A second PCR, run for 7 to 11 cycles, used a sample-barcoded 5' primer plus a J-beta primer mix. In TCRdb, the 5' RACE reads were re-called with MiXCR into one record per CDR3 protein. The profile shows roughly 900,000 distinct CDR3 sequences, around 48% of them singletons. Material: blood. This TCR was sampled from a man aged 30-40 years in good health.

Here the CDR3 DNA reads TGCAGTGCTAGAGTGGGGGGCAACAATGAGCAGTTCTTC. Amino acids: CSARVGGNNEQFF. The chain joins TRBV20-1 to TRBJ2-1, with D perhaps assigned TRBD1 or TRBD2 (6 bases each). The CDR3 totals 13 residues. V dropped 1 base and J dropped 5 bases, with 9 bases sitting between them. The germline gives CDR1 DFQATT, CDR2 SNEGSKA (reference sequence).